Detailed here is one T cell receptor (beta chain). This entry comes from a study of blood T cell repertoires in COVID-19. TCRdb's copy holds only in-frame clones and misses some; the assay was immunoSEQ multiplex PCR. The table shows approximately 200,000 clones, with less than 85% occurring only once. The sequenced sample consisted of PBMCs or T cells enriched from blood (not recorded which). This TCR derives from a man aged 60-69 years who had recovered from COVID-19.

The CDR3 protein is CASSIFPGQGYEQYF. The DNA for the CDR3 is TGTGCCAGTAGTATATTCCCGGGACAGGGCTACGAGCAGTACTTC. This chain connects TRBV19 to TRBJ2-7; 9 bases line up with TRBD1. The CDR3 is 15 amino acids. The V segment lost 2 bases and the J segment 3 bases; nucleotides outside the gene matches: 5. CDR1 and CDR2 (germline): LNHDA, SQIVND (reference sequence).